A single sample is the source of the 21 T cell receptor beta chains below, sequenced in a study of read filtering for tumor transcriptome and immune sequencing. This library used approximately 0.4 ug RNA and molecular barcoded adaptors spanning alpha/delta and beta/gamma chains. A single record per CDR3 protein comes from TCRdb applying MiXCR to the reads. The table has 20,000 to 25,000 distinct CDR3 sequences, approximately 13% seen once. Sequencing was done on a sample of a population of CD138-negative cells sorted from bone marrow. The receptors originated from a donor at least 40 years old with multiple myeloma.

Concerning this clonotype: Because it lacks the conserved phenylalanine or tryptophan at the end, this CDR3 is likely a read error. DNA for the CDR3: TGTGCCAGCAGTCAACAAGGGACGCATGTGAATGAGCAGTTCTTG. Translated, it gives CASSQQGTHVNEQFL. The chain links TRBV7-9 to TRBJ2-1; D may match TRBD1 or TRBD2 (5 bases each). Germline V lookup: CDR1 SEHNR, CDR2 FQNEAQ (reference sequence). V lost 6 bases, J lost 7 bases, and 19 bases lay in between. The CDR3 sequence is 15 residues long.

About this clonotype itself: Possible read error: a much larger clone is one base away. This chain connects TRBV7-9 to TRBJ2-7; 9 bases fit TRBD2. The junction had 12 bases not matched to a gene; V was cut back by 5 bases and J by 7 bases. There are 15 residues in the CDR3. CDR1 is SEHNR, CDR2 FQNEAQ, per germline (reference sequence). CDR3 amino acids: CASSPAGGRAGEQYF. DNA of the CDR3: TGTGCCAGCAGCCCAGCGGGCGGGAGGGCCGGGGAGCAGTACTTC.

This clonotype was recorded at least ten times. The rearrangement joins TRBV6-6 to TRBJ1-5, with 7 bases lining up with TRBD1. V trimming: 7 bases; J trimming: 5 bases; junction bases outside the gene matches: 8. Germline CDR1 and CDR2: MNHNY and SVGAGI (reference sequence). The CDR3 length is 14 residues. CDR3 nucleotides: TGTGCCAGCAACCCGACAGGGATCTATCAGCCCCAGCATTTT. As protein: CASNPTGIYQPQHF.

This clonotype was recorded at least ten times. This sequence joins TRBV20-1 and TRBJ1-1, with D possibly being TRBD1 (5 bases). The CDR3 consists of 11 residues. The V gene's germline CDR1 is DFQATT and CDR2 SNEGSKA (reference sequence). V shed 1 base and J shed 8 bases, with 8 bases lying between them. This chain's CDR3 is CSARGTGEAFF. CDR3 nucleotides: TGCAGTGCTAGAGGAACAGGAGAAGCTTTCTTT.

In the case of this clonotype: A far bigger clonotype differs at one base, so this is likely a read error. The chain recombines TRBV7-2 with TRBJ2-3, with D perhaps TRBD1 (7 bases). Trimming removed 6 bases at V and 0 bases at J, with 16 bases between. In germline, CDR1 is SGHTA, CDR2 FQGNSA. The CDR3 extends over 16 amino acids. CDR3 sequence: CASRWGGDSSTDTQYF. For the CDR3, the DNA is TGTGCCAGCAGATGGGGCGGGGACAGCAGCACAGATACGCAGTATTTT.

For this clonotype: A much larger clone lies one base from this, so it may be a read error. This sequence joins TRBV19 and TRBJ2-3; D may be TRBD2 (5 bases). The germline CDR1 and CDR2 sequences are LNHDA and SQIVND (reference sequence). There are 13 residues in the CDR3. V lost 7 bases, J lost 5 bases, and 13 bases lay in between. The CDR3 protein is CASTTRARDTQYF. CDR3 nucleotides: TGTGCCAGTACAACGAGGGCTAGAGATACGCAGTATTTT.

This clonotype was counted ten times or more. This chain connects TRBV28 to TRBJ1-5; D is unclear. V was pared by 3 bases and J by 1 base, with 10 bases between. Germline V gives CDR1 MDHEN, CDR2 SYDVKM. The CDR3 is 15 residues long. CDR3 DNA sequence: TGTGCCAGCAGTTTGAGGAGACTCAGCAATCAGCCCCAGCATTTT. As protein: CASSLRRLSNQPQHF.

This clonotype was recorded a few times. One junction end disagrees with the germline gene, perhaps due to a read error. The chain has TRBV20-1 and TRBJ2-7; no clear D gene. Germline loops: CDR1 DFQATT, CDR2 SNEGSKA (reference sequence). The CDR3 length is 14 residues. The CDR3 is CSASAFGQPYGQYF. Written as DNA, the CDR3 is TGCAGTGCTAGTGCGTTTGGGCAGCCCTACGGGCAGTACTTC.

The table lists this clonotype with a few counts. A read error may be the cause here, since a much bigger clone is one base away. The chain couples TRBV7-2 to TRBJ1-5, with D unclear. The CDR3 has 15 residues. Germline V gene lookup returns CDR1 SGHTA and CDR2 FQGNSA. V lost 0 bases and J 4 bases, leaving 10 bases between the germline ends. CDR3 sequence: CASSLATGENQPQHF. The CDR3 DNA reads as TGTGCCAGCAGCTTAGCGACCGGCGAAAATCAGCCCCAGCATTTT.

This clonotype has at least ten counts. The genes are TRBV19 and TRBJ2-2; tentatively, D is TRBD2 (8 bases). This CDR3 spans 14 amino acids. Germline CDR1 reads LNHDA; CDR2 reads SQIVND (reference sequence). V shed 10 bases and J shed 2 bases, with 14 bases lying between them. The DNA for the CDR3 is TGTGCCACGGGAGGGGGCTCCAACACCGGGGAGCTGTTTTTT. Its translation is CATGGGSNTGELFF.

This clonotype was detected only a few times. The chain uses TRBV5-6 and TRBJ2-5, with D perhaps TRBD1 or TRBD2 (5 bases each). The CDR3 extends over 14 amino acids. Per germline, CDR1 SGHDT and CDR2 YYEEEE. V dropped 6 bases and J dropped 5 bases, with 17 bases sitting between them. The CDR3 region has the DNA TGTGCCAGCATCCAGACCCCAGGGAGCGAGACCCAGTACTTC. This codes for CASIQTPGSETQYF.

This rearrangement joins TRBV19 to TRBJ2-1, with 7 bases identical to TRBD1. Looked up from germline, CDR1 is LNHDA and CDR2 is SQIVND (reference sequence). Unmatched junction bases numbered 7, after V lost 5 bases and J lost 3 bases. The CDR3 loop spans 15 amino acids. The CDR3 DNA reads as TGTGCCAGTAGTCCTTGGGACAGCCACTACAATGAGCAGTTCTTC. It translates to CASSPWDSHYNEQFF.

This clonotype was recorded many times. The chain combines TRBV29-1 with TRBJ2-3, with TRBD1 matching 7 bases. J was trimmed by 0 bases and V by 7 bases; bases with no gene match: 4. The CDR3 contains 13 residues. Germline V gene sequence: CDR1 SQVTM, CDR2 ANQGSEA. CDR3 amino acids: CSAGQDSTDTQYF. In DNA form, the CDR3 reads TGCAGCGCCGGACAGGACAGCACAGATACGCAGTATTTT.

This clonotype was seen repeatedly, ten times or more. The chain carries TRBV4-2 and TRBJ2-7; 10 positions match TRBD2. This CDR3 has 15 residues. CDR1 LGHNA and CDR2 YNFKEQ come from the germline V gene. V was clipped by 4 bases and J by 2 bases; unmatched bases: 5. Here the CDR3 reads CASSPDSGRPYEQYF. CDR3 in DNA: TGTGCCAGCAGCCCGGATAGCGGGAGGCCCTACGAGCAGTACTTC.

This clonotype came up many times. The rearrangement uses TRBV5-4 and TRBJ2-5, with D perhaps matching TRBD2 (6 bases). This CDR3 is 14 amino acids long. With 3 bases removed from V and 4 bases from J, the gap between germline ends came to 13 bases. Per the germline V gene, CDR1 is SGHNT and CDR2 is YYREEE (reference sequence). The CDR3 sequence: CASSSGLRRETQYF. The CDR3 DNA reads TGTGCCAGCAGCTCGGGACTCCGTCGAGAGACCCAGTACTTC.

This clonotype was observed many times. Here the CDR3 DNA reads TGCAGCGTTGAGGAGGGCGGAAACATTCAGTACTTC. It encodes CSVEEGGNIQYF. This sequence joins TRBV29-1 and TRBJ2-4, with TRBD2 as a possible D gene (6 bases). The V end lost 3 bases, the J end lost 6 bases, and 9 bases lay between the germline ends. Looked up from germline, CDR1 is SQVTM and CDR2 is ANQGSEA. CDR3 length: 12 residues.

This clonotype was recorded many times. J is TRBJ2-7 and V is TRBV5-1; possible D gene TRBD1, 7 bases. Trimming left V 5 bases short and J 6 bases short, with 15 bases between. CDR1 SGHRS and CDR2 YFSETQ come from the germline V gene. The CDR3 contains 13 residues. The chain's CDR3 is CASSAGQRGEQYF. The CDR3 DNA follows: TGCGCCAGCAGTGCGGGACAGAGGGGCGAGCAGTACTTC. The full variable domain, with the rest looked up from reference TRBV5-1 and TRBJ2-7, is KAGVTQTPRYLIKTRGQQVTLSCSPISGHRSVSWYQQTPGQGLQFLFEYFSETQRNKGNFPGRFSGRQFSNSRSEMNVSTLELGDSALYLCASSAGQRGEQYFGPGTRLTVT.

Ten or more counts support this clonotype. The rearrangement joins TRBV3-1 to TRBJ2-7; the match to TRBD1 covers 10 bases. The CDR3 length is 15 residues. The V segment lost 4 bases and the J segment 4 bases; nucleotides outside the gene matches: 7. The germline V gene has CDR1 LGHDT and CDR2 YNNKEL (reference sequence). CDR3 coding DNA: TGTGCCAGCAGCCTGGGACAGGGGACCGGTTACGAGCAGTACTTC. It codes for CASSLGQGTGYEQYF.

In its sample, this clonotype was seen many times. The V and J genes are TRBV6-2 or TRBV6-3 and TRBJ2-5, with D unresolved. Trimming left V 2 bases short and J 4 bases short, with 2 bases between. Germline V CDR1 and CDR2: MNHEY, SVGEGT. CDR3 length: 11 residues. This CDR3 reads CASSYGETQYF. The DNA of the CDR3 is TGTGCCAGCAGTTACGGAGAGACCCAGTACTTC.

This clonotype was counted many times. This rearrangement joins TRBV7-2 to TRBJ1-2, with TRBD1 identical over 7 bases. The trim removed 1 base at V and 1 base at J, leaving 3 bases unmatched. Germline V CDR1 and CDR2: SGHTA, FQGNSA. This CDR3 contains 15 residues. CDR3 in DNA: TGTGCCAGCAGCTTAGGGGGACAGCTTAACTATGGCTACACCTTC. Translated, it gives CASSLGGQLNYGYTF.

Regarding this clonotype: This sequence may be a read error, since a much larger clone differs from it by one base. This is likely a read error, given that the CDR3 carries no conserved phenylalanine or tryptophan at its end. This chain joins TRBV19 and TRBJ2-2; TRBD2 is a possible D gene (6 bases). V lost 8 bases and J lost 5, with 12 bases in between. CDR1 is LNHDA, CDR2 SQIVND, per germline (reference sequence). There are 13 residues in the CDR3. CDR3 DNA: TGTGCCAGTGGGCCGGGAGATACCGGGGAGCTGTTTTCT. It translates to CASGPGDTGELFS.